This T cell receptor (beta chain) stems from a study of cytotoxic CD8 clonotypes in ibrutinib-treated CLL. The wider study: Patient counts were roughly 10 relapsed/refractory, roughly 16 treatment-naive and about 18 IGHV unmutated. Mean values per sample were a few hundred thousand productive templates and 93,000 or so productive rearrangements. Regarding the study as a whole: At baseline, clonality was higher than in age-matched healthy donors and correlated with CD8+ counts. There were few public clonotypes, and on treatment they contracted or stayed stable.

The protocol was immunoSEQ multiplex PCR, while the TCRdb copy is restricted to in-frame clones and leaves out a portion. Counted here are 95,000 to 100,000 clones, around 73% occurring once; the ten biggest clones make up 32%. The CDR3 totals 14 residues. The V gene's germline CDR1 is SGHNT and CDR2 YENEEA. Trimming took 0 bases from V and 3 from J, leaving 7 bases between them. The table lists this clone with a count of one. Its antigen remains unknown. The J gene is TRBJ2-3, the V gene TRBV11-3; D uncertain. The specimen comprised PBMCs, sampled after 12 months of ibrutinib treatment. The receptor was isolated from a human donor with chronic lymphocytic leukemia. Here the CDR3 reads CASSLDSLTDTQYF. The CDR3 coding sequence is TGTGCCAGCAGCTTAGACTCCTTAACAGATACGCAGTATTTT.